This T cell receptor beta chain was sequenced during a study of post-analysis software for immune sequencing data. Study-wide background: The disease courses spanned relapsing-remitting, secondary progressive and progressive-relapsing forms of multiple sclerosis. Findings of the study overall: In patients, a few TRBV segments were more frequent than in controls, with TRBV5-6, TRBV5-1 and TRBV20-1 among them.

cDNA libraries of TCR beta carried unique molecular identifiers. The source material, about 0.9 to 10 million T cells, gave rise to 400,000 to 550,000 cDNA molecules. MiXCR, applied by TCRdb to the PCR reads, yields one record per CDR3 protein. The sample lists hundreds of thousands of distinct CDR3 sequences; around 60% were seen once. V trimming: 4 bases; J trimming: 11 bases; junction bases outside the gene matches: 6. The length of the CDR3 is 13 residues. CDR1 is SGHAT and CDR2 is FQDESV in the germline V gene (reference sequence). This clonotype was detected once. What it recognizes is unknown. The clonotype originates from a girl aged 2-15 years with multiple sclerosis. Material: blood. This chain links TRBV11-1 with TRBJ2-1; 9 bases fit TRBD2. In nucleotides, the CDR3 is TGTGCCAGCAGCTCCGGACTAGCGAACCAGCAGTTCTTC. It encodes CASSSGLANQQFF.